This T cell receptor (beta chain) was observed in a study of read filtering for tumor transcriptome and immune sequencing. At the time of active disease, bone marrow was collected from every patient. The sample holds one count of this clonotype. Its antigen is currently unknown. Molecular barcoded adaptors covering alpha/delta and beta/gamma chains were used on approximately 440 ng RNA. TCRdb analysed the reads with MiXCR anew, one entry per CDR3 protein. The table has over 50,000 distinct CDR3 sequences, less than 20% seen once; the top ten hold 11%. The CDR3 contains 13 residues. V was trimmed by 7 bases and J by 5 bases, leaving 17 bases between them. Germline-derived CDR1 and CDR2 are DFQATT and SNEGSKA (reference sequence). Broader study findings: Dropping single-read clonotypes raised IR-seq and RNA-seq shared-clonotype correlation.

The source is a donor at least 40 years old with multiple myeloma. V usage is TRBV20-1 and J usage is TRBJ1-1; a weak D match, TRBD1 (5 bases). The specimen was a population of CD138-negative cells sorted from bone marrow. CDR3 sequence: CSGLDSDRTEAFF. The CDR3 nucleotides read TGCAGTGGCCTAGACAGTGATAGGACTGAAGCTTTCTTT.